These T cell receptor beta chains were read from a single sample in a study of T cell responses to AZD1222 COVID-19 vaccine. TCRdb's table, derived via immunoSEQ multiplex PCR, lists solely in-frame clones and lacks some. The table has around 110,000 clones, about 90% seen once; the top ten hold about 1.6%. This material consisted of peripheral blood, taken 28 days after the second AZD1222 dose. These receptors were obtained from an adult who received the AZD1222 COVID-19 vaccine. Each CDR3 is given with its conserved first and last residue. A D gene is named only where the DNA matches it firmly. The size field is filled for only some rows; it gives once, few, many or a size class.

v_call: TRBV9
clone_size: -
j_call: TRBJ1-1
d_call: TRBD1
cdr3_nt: TGTGCCAGCAGCGATCGGACAGGGGGCGACACTGAAGCTTTCTTT
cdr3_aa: CASSDRTGGDTEAFF

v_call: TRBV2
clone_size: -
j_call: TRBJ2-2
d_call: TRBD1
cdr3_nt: TGTGCCAGCAGGGAACAGGGGCGACGGGACACCGGGGAGCTGTTTTTT
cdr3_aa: CASREQGRRDTGELFF

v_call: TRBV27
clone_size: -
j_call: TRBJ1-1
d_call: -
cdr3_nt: TGTGCCAGCAGTTTTTACGCGAACACTGAAGCTTTCTTT
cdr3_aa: CASSFYANTEAFF

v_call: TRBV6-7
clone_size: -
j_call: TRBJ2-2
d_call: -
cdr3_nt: TGTGCCAGCAGGTTACGGGTAGCCCCCACCGGGGAGCTGTTTTTT
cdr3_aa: CASRLRVAPTGELFF

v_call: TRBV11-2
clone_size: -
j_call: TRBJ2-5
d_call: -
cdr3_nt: TGTGCCAGCAGCTTAGTTCGTTTTAGTGGGGGGAGTGGGACCCAGTACTTC
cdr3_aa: CASSLVRFSGGSGTQYF

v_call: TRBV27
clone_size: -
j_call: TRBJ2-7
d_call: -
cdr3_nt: TGTGCCAGCTTCACGAGCTCCTACGAGCAGTACTTC
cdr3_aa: CASFTSSYEQYF

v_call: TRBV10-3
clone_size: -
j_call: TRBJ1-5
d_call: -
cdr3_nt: TGTGCCATCAGTGAGGCAGGGAAGCCGAATCAGCCCCAGCATTTT
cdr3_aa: CAISEAGKPNQPQHF

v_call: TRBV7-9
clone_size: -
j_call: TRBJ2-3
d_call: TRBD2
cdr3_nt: TGTGCCAGCAGCCCCGGGACTAGCGGGAGCACAGATACGCAGTATTTT
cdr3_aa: CASSPGTSGSTDTQYF

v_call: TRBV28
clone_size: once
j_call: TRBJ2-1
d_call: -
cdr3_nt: TGTGCCACCGGAGGTCGCTCCTACAATGAGCAGTTCTTC
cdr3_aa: CATGGRSYNEQFF

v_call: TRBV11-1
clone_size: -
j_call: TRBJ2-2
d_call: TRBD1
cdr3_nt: TGTGCCAGCAGCTTCCAGGGGGCGACCGGGGAGCTGTTTTTT
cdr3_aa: CASSFQGATGELFF

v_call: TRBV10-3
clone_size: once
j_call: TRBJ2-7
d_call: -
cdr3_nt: TGTGCCATCAGTGTATCAGGGGTCCCCTACGAGCAGTACTTC
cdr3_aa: CAISVSGVPYEQYF

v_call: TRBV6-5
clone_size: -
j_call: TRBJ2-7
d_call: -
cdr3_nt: TGTGCCAGCAGTTACTCGATGGGCTTCGGGGGTTTAGAGCAGTACTTC
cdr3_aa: CASSYSMGFGGLEQYF

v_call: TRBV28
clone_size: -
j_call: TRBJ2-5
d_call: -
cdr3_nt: TGTGCCACCCAACGGCATTTCCAAGAGACCCAGTACTTC
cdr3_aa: CATQRHFQETQYF

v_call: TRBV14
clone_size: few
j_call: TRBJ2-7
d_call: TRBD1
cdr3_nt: TGTGCCAGCAGGCTTGACAGGGGGCGACGATACGAGCAGTACTTC
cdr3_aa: CASRLDRGRRYEQYF

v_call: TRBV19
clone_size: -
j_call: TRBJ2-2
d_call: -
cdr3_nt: TGTGCCAGTAGAAGGGGTAGAGACAGGGAGGTTGGCGGGGAGCTGTTTTTT
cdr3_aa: CASRRGRDREVGGELFF

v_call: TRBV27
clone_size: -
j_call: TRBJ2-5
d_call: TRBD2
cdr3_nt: TGTGCCAGCAGTTTAAGGACTAGCGTTACGGGACAAGAGACCCAGTACTTC
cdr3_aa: CASSLRTSVTGQETQYF

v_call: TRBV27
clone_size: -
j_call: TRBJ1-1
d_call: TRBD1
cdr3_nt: TGTGCCAGCAGTTTATCGAACAGGGGATTCACTGAAGCTTTCTTT
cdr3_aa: CASSLSNRGFTEAFF

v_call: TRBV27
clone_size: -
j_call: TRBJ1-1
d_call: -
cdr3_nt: TGTGCCAGCAGCACAACAGGGAAAACTGAAGCTTTCTTT
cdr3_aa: CASSTTGKTEAFF

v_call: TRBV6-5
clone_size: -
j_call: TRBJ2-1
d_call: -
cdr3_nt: TGTGCCAGCATTAGCAGGGGCACCTACAATGAGCAGTTCTTC
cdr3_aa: CASISRGTYNEQFF

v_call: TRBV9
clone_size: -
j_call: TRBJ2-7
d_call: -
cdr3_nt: TGTGCCAGCAGCCGGGACACAGCCTACGAGCAGTACTTC
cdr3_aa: CASSRDTAYEQYF

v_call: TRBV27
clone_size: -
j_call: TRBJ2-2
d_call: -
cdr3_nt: TGTGCCAGCACCCACTGGGGGAAGAACACCGGGGAGCTGTTTTTT
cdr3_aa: CASTHWGKNTGELFF

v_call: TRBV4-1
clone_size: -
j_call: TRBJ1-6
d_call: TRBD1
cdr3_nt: TGCGCCAGCAGCCTCCCTCGGACAGGACCTAATTCACCCCTCCACTTT
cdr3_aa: CASSLPRTGPNSPLHF

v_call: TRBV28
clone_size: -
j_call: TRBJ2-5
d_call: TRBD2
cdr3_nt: TGTGCCAGCAGTTTAGGGCGGGCGGGAGGACCCCAAGAGACCCAGTACTTC
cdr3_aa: CASSLGRAGGPQETQYF

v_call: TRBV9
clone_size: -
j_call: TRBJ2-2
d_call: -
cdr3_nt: TGTGCCAGCAGCGTAACCCCCGGGGAGCTGTTTTTT
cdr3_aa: CASSVTPGELFF

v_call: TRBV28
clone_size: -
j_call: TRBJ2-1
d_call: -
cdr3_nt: TGTGCCAGCGGGACGATTAGTGAAGTCTCCTACAATGAGCAGTTCTTC
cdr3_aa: CASGTISEVSYNEQFF

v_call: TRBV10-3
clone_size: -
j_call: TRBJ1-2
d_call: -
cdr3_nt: TGTGCCATCAATAATAAGGGGGGAAGCTATGGCTACACCTTC
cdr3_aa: CAINNKGGSYGYTF

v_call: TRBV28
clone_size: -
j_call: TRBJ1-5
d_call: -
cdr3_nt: TGTGCCAGCAGCCTCAGGGTGGACAATCAGCCCCAGCATTTT
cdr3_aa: CASSLRVDNQPQHF

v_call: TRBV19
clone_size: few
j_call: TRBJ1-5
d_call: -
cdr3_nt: TGTGCCAGTAGTTGGAGTCAGAATAGCAATCAGCCCCAGCATTTT
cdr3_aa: CASSWSQNSNQPQHF

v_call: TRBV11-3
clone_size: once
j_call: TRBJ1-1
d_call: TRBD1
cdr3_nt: TGTGCCAGCAGCCCCCGGACAGGGACGAACACTGAAGCTTTCTTT
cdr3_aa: CASSPRTGTNTEAFF

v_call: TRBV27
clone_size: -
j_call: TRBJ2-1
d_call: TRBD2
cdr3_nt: TGTGCCAGCATGGCCCCTACTAGCGGACCCTACAATGAGCAGTTCTTC
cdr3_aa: CASMAPTSGPYNEQFF

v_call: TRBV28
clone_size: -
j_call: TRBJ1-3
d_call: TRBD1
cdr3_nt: TGTGCCAGCATCCCGGGACAGGGAATTCCTGGAAACACCATATATTTT
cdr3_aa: CASIPGQGIPGNTIYF

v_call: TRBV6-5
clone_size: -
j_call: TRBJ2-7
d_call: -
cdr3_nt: TGTGCCAGCGCATCGGGTCAGGGGATCTACGAGCAGTACTTC
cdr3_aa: CASASGQGIYEQYF

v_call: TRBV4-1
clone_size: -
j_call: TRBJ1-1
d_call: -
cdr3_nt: TGCGCCAGCAGCCAAGTGGTGAACACTGAAGCTTTCTTT
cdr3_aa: CASSQVVNTEAFF

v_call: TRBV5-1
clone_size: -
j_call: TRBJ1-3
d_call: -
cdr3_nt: TGCGCCAGCAGTTCCCGTCTCGGGGATTCGTTCTCTGGAAACACCATATATTTT
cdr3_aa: CASSSRLGDSFSGNTIYF

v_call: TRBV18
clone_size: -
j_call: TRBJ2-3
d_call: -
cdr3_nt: TGTGCCAGCTCACTTGATACTGCAGATACGCAGTATTTT
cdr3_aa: CASSLDTADTQYF

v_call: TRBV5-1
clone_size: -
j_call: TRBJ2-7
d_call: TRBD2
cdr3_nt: TGCGCCAGCAGCTTGGCGGGAGCGGGAGGATACGAGCAGTACTTC
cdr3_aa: CASSLAGAGGYEQYF

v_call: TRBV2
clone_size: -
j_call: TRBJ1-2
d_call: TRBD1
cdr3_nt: TGTGCCAGCAGTGAAGCAGAAAACAGGGGGTATGGCTACACCTTC
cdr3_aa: CASSEAENRGYGYTF

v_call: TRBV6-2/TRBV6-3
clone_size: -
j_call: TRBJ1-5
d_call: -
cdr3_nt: TGTGCCAGCAGTTACGTGGGGCCGTTCAATCAGCCCCAGCATTTT
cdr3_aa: CASSYVGPFNQPQHF

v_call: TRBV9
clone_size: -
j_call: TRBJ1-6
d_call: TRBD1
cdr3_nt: TGTGCCAGCAGCGCCTCCGGGGACAGGAATTCACCCCTCCACTTT
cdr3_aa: CASSASGDRNSPLHF

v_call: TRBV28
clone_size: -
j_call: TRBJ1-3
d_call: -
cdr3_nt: TGTGCCAGCAGTTCAGAAAACACCATATATTTT
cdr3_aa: CASSSENTIYF

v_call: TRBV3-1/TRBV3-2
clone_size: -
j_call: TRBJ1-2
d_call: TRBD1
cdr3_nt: TGTGCCAGCAGCCCATTTTTGGGACAGGGAAGGAAAGCGCACTATGGCTACACCTTC
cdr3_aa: CASSPFLGQGRKAHYGYTF

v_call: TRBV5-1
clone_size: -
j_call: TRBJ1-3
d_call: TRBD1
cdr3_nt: TGCGCCAGCAGCTTAGGGACAGAAGGAAACACCATATATTTT
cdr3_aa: CASSLGTEGNTIYF

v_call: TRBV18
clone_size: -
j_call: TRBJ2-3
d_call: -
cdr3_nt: TGTGCCAGCTCACCCCAGGACAGCGAACTACACACAGATACGCAGTATTTT
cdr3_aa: CASSPQDSELHTDTQYF

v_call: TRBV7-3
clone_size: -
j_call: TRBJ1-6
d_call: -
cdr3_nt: TGTGCCAGCAGCTTAGATGGACAGCCAGATAATTCACCCCTCCACTTT
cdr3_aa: CASSLDGQPDNSPLHF

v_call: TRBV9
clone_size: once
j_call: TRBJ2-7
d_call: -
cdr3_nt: TGTGCCAGCAGCGTAGGGGGCCCCTCCTACGAGCAGTACTTC
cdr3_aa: CASSVGGPSYEQYF